Below, one T cell receptor (beta chain) is given with its context. The junction differs from germline at one of its ends, possibly a read error. The investigators amplified TCR beta CDR3 regions from RNA transcripts. A first-round RT-PCR of the TCR CDR3 used the HTBI primer set. A single record per CDR3 protein comes from TCRdb applying MiXCR to the multiplex PCR reads. The repertoire has about 560,000 distinct CDR3 sequences, 16% of them found once; the top ten carry 18%. The data are from a study of T cells in Graves' hyperthyroidism and ophthalmopathy. Recently diagnosed hyperthyroidism of less than 2 months' duration affected patients aged 18 to 65. Germline CDR1 DFQATT, CDR2 SNEGSKA (reference sequence). This CDR3 spans 17 amino acids.

The TCR comes from a woman younger than 35 with Graves' hyperthyroidism. Sequencing was done on a sample of blood. The V call is TRBV20-1, the J call TRBJ2-3, with D perhaps TRBD2 (7 bases). The CDR3 DNA follows: TGCAGTGATAGAGATGGCGCTAGGGGGGGTAGGACAGATACGCAGTATTTT. Amino acids: CSDRDGARGGRTDTQYF.